The next 32 T cell receptor beta chains were all read from a single sample in a study of blood T cell repertoires in COVID-19. Some clones are missing from TCRdb's copy, which holds only in-frame ones; the method was immunoSEQ multiplex PCR. The sample records 150,000 to 200,000 clones, about four fifths being singletons. The material sequenced was peripheral blood. The receptors stem from a woman aged 55-75 years with COVID-19, enrolled during active disease.

Only a few counts were recorded for this clone. The V call is TRBV10-3, the J call TRBJ2-2; 7 nucleotides align to TRBD2. CDR1 is ENHRY and CDR2 is SYGVKD in the germline V gene. The CDR3 loop spans 15 amino acids. V dropped 6 bases and J dropped 0; count of bases not matched to a gene: 4. CDR3 sequence reads: CAIRVAGTNTGELFF. The CDR3 DNA is TGTGCCATCAGGGTAGCGGGTACGAACACCGGGGAGCTGTTTTTT.

The CDR3 nucleotides are TGTGCCAGCAGTCAGGGGACAGGGTTCGGCTACACCTTC. It encodes CASSQGTGFGYTF. The chain is built from TRBV6-5 and TRBJ1-2, with 9 bases that match TRBD1. Trimming at V came to 5 bases and at J to 8 bases, leaving 6 bases not matched to a gene. Germline V gene data show CDR1 as MNHEY and CDR2 as SVGAGI. This CDR3 has 13 residues.

The rearrangement links TRBV2 to TRBJ1-1; TRBD1 matches at 8 bases. The germline CDR1 and CDR2 sequences are SNHLY and FYNNEI. With 4 bases clipped from V and 4 bases from J, the junction kept 8 bases outside the gene matches. The CDR3 spans 15 residues. The CDR3 nucleotides are TGTGCCAGCAGTGCATTACAGGGGGTCGGCACTGAAGCTTTCTTT. Protein: CASSALQGVGTEAFF.

This CDR3 is CASSLAPGTGGSGEQFF. The CDR3 nucleotides read TGCGCCAGCAGCTTGGCCCCCGGGACAGGGGGAAGTGGGGAGCAGTTCTTC. The chain couples TRBV5-1 to TRBJ2-1, with 11 bases matching TRBD1. Germline CDR1 SGHRS, CDR2 YFSETQ. Trimming cost V 0 bases and J 10 bases; bases outside gene matches: 12. This CDR3 has 17 residues.

The V and J genes are TRBV2 and TRBJ2-1; TRBD2 aligns across 14 bases. The germline CDR1 and CDR2 sequences are SNHLY and FYNNEI. There are 14 residues in the CDR3. V dropped 9 bases and J dropped 13; count of bases not matched to a gene: 11. The CDR3 sequence: CASRLAGGPRLQFF. CDR3 coding DNA: TGTGCCAGTCGACTAGCGGGAGGGCCACGCCTCCAGTTCTTC.

The chain employs TRBV28 and TRBJ1-4, with D possibly being TRBD1 (6 bases). CDR3 size: 17 residues. Germline CDR1 is MDHEN and CDR2 is SYDVKM. Trimming cost V 3 bases and J 3 bases, with 17 bases left between them. CDR3 region: CASSFLPRGAPNEKLFF. The DNA of the CDR3 is TGTGCCAGCAGTTTCCTTCCCCGGGGGGCCCCTAATGAAAAACTGTTTTTT.

The chain employs TRBV3-1 (or the pseudogene TRBV3-2) and TRBJ2-6; D is possibly TRBD1 (5 bases). From germline, CDR1 is LGHDT and CDR2 YNNKEL (reference sequence). V lost 4 bases and J lost 1, with 14 bases in between. The CDR3 spans 17 residues. CDR3 DNA sequence: TGTGCCAGCAGCCCGGGCAGGGTTAGATCTGGGGCCAACGTCCTGACTTTC. It encodes CASSPGRVRSGANVLTF.

The chain joins TRBV7-2 to TRBJ1-5; 8 positions match TRBD1. The V segment lost 5 bases and the J segment 10 bases; nucleotides outside the gene matches: 7. The CDR3 is 13 residues long. Germline CDR1 SGHTA, CDR2 FQGNSA. CDR3 sequence: CASSGIDRGPQHF. CDR3 bases: TGTGCCAGCAGCGGAATTGACAGGGGACCCCAGCATTTT.

This rearrangement joins TRBV7-8 to TRBJ1-1; perhaps TRBD1 as D (6 bases). The CDR3 length is 14 residues. Per germline, CDR1 SGHVS and CDR2 FQNEAQ. Trimming pared 4 bases from V and 1 base from J, leaving 10 bases between. The CDR3 region is CASSWVRGNTEAFF. The DNA of the CDR3 is TGTGCCAGCAGCTGGGTCAGGGGGAACACTGAAGCTTTCTTT.

V and J are TRBV2 and TRBJ2-1, with 9 bases aligning to TRBD1. Unmatched junction bases numbered 5, after V lost 5 bases and J lost 3 bases. This CDR3 region has 15 residues. Germline CDR1 SNHLY, CDR2 FYNNEI. In DNA form, the CDR3 reads TGTGCCAGCAGTTCCGGACAGGGGTTCTACAATGAGCAGTTCTTC. Protein sequence: CASSSGQGFYNEQFF.

The chain employs TRBV5-1 and TRBJ2-1; 9 bases fit TRBD1. V lost 4 bases, J lost 5 bases, and 7 bases stayed unmatched. CDR3 size: 15 residues. Germline V gene lookup returns CDR1 SGHRS and CDR2 YFSETQ. As DNA, the CDR3 is TGCGCCAGCAGCCAGGGGGACAGGGATAACAATGAGCAGTTCTTC. This translates into CASSQGDRDNNEQFF.

Comment on this clone: Other nucleotide sequences from this sample produce the same CDR3. This rearrangement joins TRBV30 to TRBJ2-7, with TRBD1 matching over 7 bases. The V gene's germline CDR1 is GTSNPN and CDR2 SVGIG (reference sequence). V trimming: 0 bases; J trimming: 0 bases; junction bases outside the gene matches: 2. This CDR3 is built from 14 residues. CDR3 DNA: TGTGCCTGGAGTGTAGGGGGCAGCTCCTACGAGCAGTACTTC. Encoded protein: CAWSVGGSSYEQYF.

This clone was detected a few times. The chain recombines TRBV14 with TRBJ2-2, with no clear D. The CDR3 contains 14 residues. Per the germline V gene, CDR1 is SGHDN and CDR2 is FVKESK. V was trimmed by 1 base and J by 6 bases, leaving 9 bases between them. CDR3 residues: CASSQVSAAGELFF. In nucleotides, the CDR3 is TGTGCCAGCAGCCAAGTCAGTGCGGCCGGGGAGCTGTTTTTT.

This clone was counted only a few times. The chain has TRBV2 and TRBJ1-5; 10 bases line up with TRBD1. The CDR3 covers 13 residues. Per germline, CDR1 SNHLY and CDR2 FYNNEI. Trimming at V came to 10 bases and at J to 4 bases, leaving 4 bases not matched to a gene. The CDR3 spells CATRQGANQPQHF. The CDR3 DNA is TGTGCCACCCGACAGGGGGCGAATCAGCCCCAGCATTTT.

The chain employs TRBV28 and TRBJ2-7; a possible D gene is TRBD1 (5 bases). CDR1 is MDHEN and CDR2 is SYDVKM in the germline V gene. The CDR3 consists of 15 residues. Trimming stripped 6 bases from V and 2 bases from J, with 17 bases between. CDR3 DNA: TGTGCCAGCAGCCCCCCCCACAGGCTGCCCTACGAGCAGTACTTC. This codes for CASSPPHRLPYEQYF.

The V and J genes are TRBV4-3 and TRBJ2-5; 7 bases align to TRBD2. Germline V gives CDR1 LGHNA, CDR2 YSLEER. Losses at the gene ends were 0 bases for V and 5 bases for J; bases not matched to a gene: 6. The CDR3 runs 15 residues. Here the CDR3 DNA reads TGCGCCAGCAGCCAAGATCGGGGGGTTCAGGAGACCCAGTACTTC. The encoded protein is CASSQDRGVQETQYF.

The V call is TRBV7-2, the J call TRBJ2-1, with 11 nucleotides matching TRBD2. The germline gives CDR1 SGHTA, CDR2 FQGNSA. V lost 1 base, J lost 1 base, and 3 bases stayed unmatched. This CDR3 region has 17 residues. CDR3 residues: CASSLGTSGRSYNEQFF. In nucleotides, the CDR3 is TGTGCCAGCAGCTTAGGGACTAGCGGGCGATCCTACAATGAGCAGTTCTTC.

The chain combines TRBV7-9 with TRBJ2-1, with D unclear. There are 15 residues in the CDR3. V was trimmed by 1 base and J by 3 bases, leaving 10 bases between them. The V gene's germline CDR1 is SEHNR and CDR2 FQNEAQ (reference sequence). In nucleotides, the CDR3 is TGTGCCAGCAGCTTAGTCCCGCCCGGCTACAATGAGCAGTTCTTC. This gives the protein CASSLVPPGYNEQFF.

The chain joins TRBV5-4 to TRBJ2-2; D perhaps matches TRBD2 (6 bases). The V end was cut by 0 bases, the J end by 0 bases, with 9 bases between. Per the germline V gene, CDR1 is SGHNT and CDR2 is YYREEE (reference sequence). The CDR3 has 16 residues. CDR3 residues: CASSLVGGTNTGELFF. CDR3 nucleotides: TGTGCCAGCAGCTTGGTGGGCGGGACGAACACCGGGGAGCTGTTTTTT.

CDR3 sequence reads: CAGYPGQGPYEQYF. The CDR3, as DNA: TGCGCCGGCTATCCGGGACAGGGACCCTACGAGCAGTACTTC. The V call is TRBV23-1, the J call TRBJ2-7; 9 bases are a match to TRBD1. TRBV23-1 is recorded as an ORF, its role being uncertain. Germline trimming cut 11 bases from V and 2 bases from J; bases unmatched to any gene: 10. This CDR3 comprises 14 residues.

The chain is built from TRBV4-3 and TRBJ2-1, with 10 nucleotides matching TRBD1. Germline V gene lookup returns CDR1 LGHNA and CDR2 YSLEER. The CDR3 extends over 18 amino acids. V lost 4 bases, J lost 2 bases, and 11 bases stayed unmatched. CDR3 loop: CASSPFKRQGAPYNEQFF. The CDR3 nucleotides read TGCGCCAGCAGCCCCTTTAAGCGACAGGGGGCCCCCTACAATGAGCAGTTCTTC.

The J gene is TRBJ2-2, the V gene TRBV7-2; 11 bases match TRBD1. V trimming: 4 bases; J trimming: 5 bases; junction bases outside the gene matches: 3. Germline V gives CDR1 SGHTA, CDR2 FQGNSA. This CDR3 has 15 residues. CDR3 coding DNA: TGTGCCAGCAGCTCCCGGGACAGGGGGACCGGGGAGCTGTTTTTT. It yields the protein CASSSRDRGTGELFF.

This chain links TRBV28 with TRBJ2-7, with D tentatively TRBD2 (5 bases). The CDR3 loop spans 13 amino acids. With 4 bases removed from V and 2 bases from J, the gap between germline ends came to 9 bases. CDR1 and CDR2 from the germline V gene are MDHEN and SYDVKM. The DNA for the CDR3 is TGTGCCAGCAGTTCGCTAGCTACCTACGAGCAGTACTTC. Encoded protein: CASSSLATYEQYF.

The rearrangement joins TRBV6-6 to TRBJ2-6; tentatively, D is TRBD2 (5 bases). The CDR3 spans 16 residues. In germline, CDR1 is MNHNY, CDR2 SVGAGI (reference sequence). Trimming removed 4 bases at V and 0 bases at J, with 10 bases between. The CDR3 nucleotides are TGTGCCAGCAGTTCCGGACTGAGCTCTGGGGCCAACGTCCTGACTTTC. Amino acid sequence: CASSSGLSSGANVLTF.

This sequence joins TRBV3-1 (or the pseudogene TRBV3-2) and TRBJ2-5, with a weak D call TRBD2 (6 bases). The CDR3 has 12 amino acids. V dropped 3 bases and J dropped 5 bases, with 7 bases sitting between them. The germline CDR1 and CDR2 sequences are LGHDT and YNNKEL (reference sequence). DNA of the CDR3: TGTGCCAGCAGCCACGGGGGTGAGACCCAGTACTTC. Translation gives CASSHGGETQYF.

This chain links TRBV11-2 with TRBJ2-7; 7 bases align to TRBD1. This CDR3 is 15 amino acids long. The germline V gene has CDR1 SGHAT and CDR2 FQNNGV. J gave up 3 bases and V 0 bases, and 5 bases lay outside the gene matches. The CDR3 DNA is TGTGCCAGCAGCTTAGATGGGACAGATTTCTACGAGCAGTACTTC. Protein product: CASSLDGTDFYEQYF.

The CDR3 sequence: CATSDLHGGDEQFF. CDR3 sequence (DNA): TGTGCCACCAGTGATTTGCACGGGGGGGATGAGCAGTTCTTC. V and J are TRBV24-1 and TRBJ2-1; 8 bases agree with TRBD2. V lost 0 bases and J lost 8; bases outside the gene matches: 2. The CDR3 spans 14 residues. Germline lookup yields CDR1 KGHDR and CDR2 SFDVKD.

As regards this clone: The same CDR3 arises from other DNA sequences in this sample as well. The chain recombines TRBV5-4 with TRBJ2-3; D not certain. The CDR3 is 13 residues long. CDR1 and CDR2 (germline): SGHNT, YYREEE (reference sequence). Trimming removed 4 bases from V and 1 base from J, with 7 bases in between. CDR3 in amino acids: CASSLAGTDTQYF. CDR3 DNA sequence: TGTGCCAGCAGCCTGGCGGGCACAGATACGCAGTATTTT.

This chain uses TRBV7-2 with TRBJ1-6; D might be TRBD1 (5 bases). Per the germline V gene, CDR1 is SGHTA and CDR2 is FQGNSA. CDR3 length: 15 amino acids. The germline V and J ends were trimmed by 1 base and 7 bases, with 11 bases remaining between them. The CDR3 nucleotides are TGTGCCAGCAGCTTAGATAACAGACAGAATTCACCCCTCCACTTT. Translation: CASSLDNRQNSPLHF.

This clone was seen a handful of times. The rearrangement uses TRBV10-1 and TRBJ2-1, with 7 bases lining up with TRBD2. This CDR3 spans 16 amino acids. The germline CDR1 and CDR2 sequences are WNHNN and SYGVQD (reference sequence). Trimming took 4 bases from V and 1 from J; bases not matched to a gene: 7. Here the CDR3 reads CASSGGGSGSYNEQFF. CDR3 coding DNA: TGCGCCAGCAGTGGCGGGGGATCGGGGTCCTACAATGAGCAGTTCTTC.

The rearrangement links TRBV27 to TRBJ2-1, with D perhaps matching TRBD2 (6 bases). Looked up from germline, CDR1 is MNHEY and CDR2 is SMNVEV (reference sequence). The CDR3 covers 14 residues. The ends were cut back, 2 bases at V and 5 bases at J, with 10 bases in the middle. The CDR3, as DNA: TGTGCCAGCAGTTTAGCGGGGTTGAACAATGAGCAGTTCTTC. Translation: CASSLAGLNNEQFF.

This clone was observed once. The same CDR3 is also encoded by other DNA sequences in this sample. V and J are TRBV5-1 and TRBJ2-3; D gene unclear. The germline V gene has CDR1 SGHRS and CDR2 YFSETQ. The CDR3 totals 15 residues. The V end was cut by 0 bases, the J end by 0 bases, with 8 bases between. CDR3 region: CASSLEPRSTDTQYF. In DNA form, the CDR3 reads TGCGCCAGCAGCTTGGAACCCAGAAGCACAGATACGCAGTATTTT.